These T cell receptor beta chains were read from a single sample in a study of T cell responses to AZD1222 COVID-19 vaccine. Generated by immunoSEQ multiplex PCR, the TCRdb table keeps only in-frame clones and is missing some. The table lists 130,000 or so clones, more than 65% of them singletons, with 25% to 35% in the top ten. The specimen was peripheral blood, collected 28 days after the second AZD1222 dose. These receptors all come from an adult who received the AZD1222 COVID-19 vaccine. Both conserved end residues are part of each CDR3. Fields, in order: J gene, V gene, clone size, D gene, CDR3 protein, CDR3 DNA. A D gene is named only where the DNA matches it firmly. A row's size may be missing; if present it is once, few, many or a size class.

j_gene: TRBJ1-1
v_gene: TRBV6-5
abundance: .
d_gene: TRBD1
CDR3aa: CASSLRTGSTEAFF
CDR3nt: TGTGCCAGCAGTTTGAGGACAGGGTCCACTGAAGCTTTCTTT

j_gene: TRBJ2-5
v_gene: TRBV19
abundance: .
d_gene: .
CDR3aa: CASRGGAAQETQYF
CDR3nt: TGTGCCAGTAGGGGCGGGGCAGCTCAAGAGACCCAGTACTTC

j_gene: TRBJ1-3
v_gene: TRBV18
abundance: .
d_gene: .
CDR3aa: CASSPDISGNTIYF
CDR3nt: TGTGCCAGCTCACCCGACATCTCTGGAAACACCATATATTTT

j_gene: TRBJ2-7
v_gene: TRBV5-1
abundance: .
d_gene: TRBD1
CDR3aa: CASSFRQGDTYEQYF
CDR3nt: TGCGCCAGCAGCTTCCGACAGGGAGATACCTACGAGCAGTACTTC

j_gene: TRBJ1-2
v_gene: TRBV5-6
abundance: .
d_gene: .
CDR3aa: CASRSSLQSPYGYTF
CDR3nt: TGTGCCAGCAGATCAAGTCTCCAGAGTCCCTATGGCTACACCTTC

j_gene: TRBJ1-1
v_gene: TRBV27
abundance: .
d_gene: .
CDR3aa: CASSLSLGAYTEAFF
CDR3nt: TGTGCCAGCAGTTTATCTTTGGGGGCTTACACTGAAGCTTTCTTT

j_gene: TRBJ2-1
v_gene: TRBV29-1
abundance: few
d_gene: .
CDR3aa: CSVGAGWNEQFF
CDR3nt: TGCAGCGTAGGGGCAGGTTGGAATGAGCAGTTCTTC

j_gene: TRBJ1-4
v_gene: TRBV4-3
abundance: .
d_gene: .
CDR3aa: CASSRQTATNEKLFF
CDR3nt: TGCGCCAGCAGCCGTCAAACAGCAACTAATGAAAAACTGTTTTTT

j_gene: TRBJ1-1
v_gene: TRBV12-3/TRBV12-4
abundance: once
d_gene: TRBD1
CDR3aa: CASSFQGAAAFF
CDR3nt: TGTGCCAGCAGCTTCCAGGGGGCGGCGGCTTTCTTT

j_gene: TRBJ2-5
v_gene: TRBV2
abundance: .
d_gene: TRBD2
CDR3aa: CACGASGVKETQYF
CDR3nt: TGTGCCTGCGGCGCTAGCGGGGTCAAAGAGACCCAGTACTTC

j_gene: TRBJ1-2
v_gene: TRBV2
abundance: .
d_gene: TRBD1
CDR3aa: CASSYYPGDSYGYTF
CDR3nt: TGTGCCAGCAGCTACTACCCTGGGGACAGCTATGGCTACACCTTC

j_gene: TRBJ2-1
v_gene: TRBV7-2
abundance: .
d_gene: .
CDR3aa: CASSLKGGFNNEQFF
CDR3nt: TGTGCCAGCAGCTTAAAGGGGGGCTTTAACAATGAGCAGTTCTTC

j_gene: TRBJ1-6
v_gene: TRBV30
abundance: .
d_gene: .
CDR3aa: CAWSEGPNSPLHF
CDR3nt: TGTGCCTGGAGCGAGGGGCCCAATTCACCCCTCCACTTT

j_gene: TRBJ2-5
v_gene: TRBV7-9
abundance: .
d_gene: TRBD2
CDR3aa: CASSLASGGAQETQYF
CDR3nt: TGTGCCAGCAGCTTAGCCAGCGGGGGGGCCCAAGAGACCCAGTACTTC

j_gene: TRBJ2-1
v_gene: TRBV2
abundance: few
d_gene: .
CDR3aa: CASSAKETNEQFF
CDR3nt: TGTGCCAGCAGCGCAAAGGAGACAAATGAGCAGTTCTTC

j_gene: TRBJ1-5
v_gene: TRBV6-2/TRBV6-3
abundance: .
d_gene: TRBD1
CDR3aa: CASSPGGQYSNQPQHF
CDR3nt: TGTGCCAGCAGCCCAGGGGGGCAATATAGCAATCAGCCCCAGCATTTT

j_gene: TRBJ2-2
v_gene: TRBV18
abundance: .
d_gene: .
CDR3aa: CASSPSQGGELFF
CDR3nt: TGTGCCAGCTCACCAAGCCAGGGCGGGGAGCTGTTTTTT

j_gene: TRBJ1-5
v_gene: TRBV4-3
abundance: .
d_gene: .
CDR3aa: CASSQAWGNQPQHF
CDR3nt: TGCGCCAGCAGCCAAGCTTGGGGAAATCAGCCCCAGCATTTT

j_gene: TRBJ1-2
v_gene: TRBV30
abundance: .
d_gene: .
CDR3aa: CAWSEQEGNGYTF
CDR3nt: TGTGCCTGGAGTGAACAGGAGGGTAATGGCTACACCTTC

j_gene: TRBJ1-1
v_gene: TRBV7-6
abundance: .
d_gene: TRBD1
CDR3aa: CASSLAGGGNTEAFF
CDR3nt: TGTGCCAGCAGCTTAGCTGGAGGGGGCAACACTGAAGCTTTCTTT

j_gene: TRBJ2-3
v_gene: TRBV7-8
abundance: .
d_gene: .
CDR3aa: CASRDLPGENTDTQYF
CDR3nt: TGTGCCAGCAGAGATCTGCCGGGGGAGAACACAGATACGCAGTATTTT

j_gene: TRBJ1-6
v_gene: TRBV11-2
abundance: .
d_gene: .
CDR3aa: CASSLYPDIGYNSPLHF
CDR3nt: TGTGCCAGCAGCTTGTACCCGGACATAGGCTATAATTCACCCCTCCACTTT

j_gene: TRBJ1-2
v_gene: TRBV5-1
abundance: once
d_gene: TRBD1
CDR3aa: CASSFSGTGIGYTF
CDR3nt: TGCGCCAGCAGCTTCTCCGGGACAGGAATTGGCTACACCTTC

j_gene: TRBJ1-2
v_gene: TRBV25-1
abundance: .
d_gene: .
CDR3aa: CASSQTQFGGYTF
CDR3nt: TGTGCCAGCAGTCAGACCCAGTTCGGGGGCTACACCTTC

j_gene: TRBJ1-5
v_gene: TRBV28
abundance: .
d_gene: TRBD1
CDR3aa: CASSPPRQGVAQPQHF
CDR3nt: TGTGCCAGCAGCCCACCGAGACAGGGGGTGGCTCAGCCCCAGCATTTT

j_gene: TRBJ1-5
v_gene: TRBV18
abundance: .
d_gene: .
CDR3aa: CASSPVEYSNQPQHF
CDR3nt: TGTGCCAGCTCACCAGTGGAATATAGCAATCAGCCCCAGCATTTT

j_gene: TRBJ1-2
v_gene: TRBV6-5
abundance: .
d_gene: .
CDR3aa: CASRSTGGSGYTF
CDR3nt: TGTGCCAGCAGGTCTACAGGAGGGAGTGGCTACACCTTC

j_gene: TRBJ1-2
v_gene: TRBV6-2/TRBV6-3
abundance: .
d_gene: .
CDR3aa: CASSYSTIYGYTF
CDR3nt: TGTGCCAGCAGTTACTCTACCATCTATGGCTACACCTTC

j_gene: TRBJ1-1
v_gene: TRBV6-6
abundance: .
d_gene: TRBD1
CDR3aa: CASRPDRANTEAFF
CDR3nt: TGTGCCAGCAGACCCGACAGGGCGAACACTGAAGCTTTCTTT

j_gene: TRBJ2-7
v_gene: TRBV7-2
abundance: .
d_gene: .
CDR3aa: CASSTNAISYEQYF
CDR3nt: TGTGCCAGCAGCACAAACGCGATATCCTACGAGCAGTACTTC

j_gene: TRBJ1-5
v_gene: TRBV28
abundance: large
d_gene: TRBD1
CDR3aa: CASSPFGQGNQPQHF
CDR3nt: TGTGCCAGCAGTCCTTTTGGACAGGGGAATCAGCCCCAGCATTTT

j_gene: TRBJ1-3
v_gene: TRBV6-5
abundance: .
d_gene: .
CDR3aa: CASSQWGRGNTIYF
CDR3nt: TGTGCCAGCAGCCAGTGGGGGAGAGGAAACACCATATATTTT

j_gene: TRBJ1-4
v_gene: TRBV10-3
abundance: .
d_gene: TRBD1
CDR3aa: CAISEGQGGEKLFF
CDR3nt: TGTGCCATCAGTGAGGGCCAGGGGGGTGAAAAACTGTTTTTT

j_gene: TRBJ1-1
v_gene: TRBV13
abundance: .
d_gene: .
CDR3aa: CASSSWGDTGTEAFF
CDR3nt: TGTGCCAGCAGCTCTTGGGGGGATACGGGGACTGAAGCTTTCTTT

j_gene: TRBJ1-2
v_gene: TRBV5-4
abundance: .
d_gene: .
CDR3aa: CASSPQGPTPRYTF
CDR3nt: TGTGCCAGCAGCCCCCAAGGGCCCACACCGCGCTACACCTTC

j_gene: TRBJ2-4
v_gene: TRBV5-1
abundance: .
d_gene: .
CDR3aa: CASSPGRLRDIQYF
CDR3nt: TGCGCCAGCAGCCCGGGACGCCTTAGGGACATTCAGTACTTC

j_gene: TRBJ2-5
v_gene: TRBV10-1
abundance: .
d_gene: .
CDR3aa: CASSEGHQETQYF
CDR3nt: TGCGCCAGCAGTGAAGGACACCAAGAGACCCAGTACTTC

j_gene: TRBJ1-2
v_gene: TRBV7-2
abundance: .
d_gene: .
CDR3aa: CASSLGTEYGYTF
CDR3nt: TGTGCCAGCAGCTTAGGGACCGAATATGGCTACACCTTC

j_gene: TRBJ2-3
v_gene: TRBV5-6
abundance: .
d_gene: .
CDR3aa: CASSLGLSTDTQYF
CDR3nt: TGTGCCAGCAGCTTGGGACTGAGCACAGATACGCAGTATTTT

j_gene: TRBJ1-6
v_gene: TRBV3-1/TRBV3-2
abundance: .
d_gene: TRBD1
CDR3aa: CASRDRGLRNSPLHF
CDR3nt: TGTGCCAGCAGGGACAGGGGGCTGAGGAATTCACCCCTCCACTTT

j_gene: TRBJ1-2
v_gene: TRBV7-2
abundance: .
d_gene: TRBD1
CDR3aa: CASRLTGRTSGGYTF
CDR3nt: TGTGCCAGTAGACTGACAGGGCGAACCTCTGGTGGCTACACCTTC

j_gene: TRBJ2-7
v_gene: TRBV10-3
abundance: .
d_gene: .
CDR3aa: CAISDRIASVGGVPYEQYF
CDR3nt: TGTGCCATCAGTGATCGCATTGCCTCCGTGGGGGGCGTCCCCTACGAGCAGTACTTC

j_gene: TRBJ2-4
v_gene: TRBV15
abundance: .
d_gene: TRBD2
CDR3aa: CATSRAWLAGLLAKNIQYF
CDR3nt: TGTGCCACCAGCAGAGCGTGGCTAGCGGGGCTCCTAGCCAAAAACATTCAGTACTTC

j_gene: TRBJ1-5
v_gene: TRBV27
abundance: few
d_gene: .
CDR3aa: CASSLLGQGGQPQHF
CDR3nt: TGTGCCAGCAGTTTACTGGGTCAGGGCGGTCAGCCCCAGCATTTT

j_gene: TRBJ2-7
v_gene: TRBV4-1
abundance: .
d_gene: TRBD1
CDR3aa: CASSRKTGESSYEQYF
CDR3nt: TGCGCCAGCAGCCGAAAAACAGGGGAAAGCTCCTACGAGCAGTACTTC

j_gene: TRBJ1-2
v_gene: TRBV11-2
abundance: .
d_gene: .
CDR3aa: CASSLGRTGGSGYTF
CDR3nt: TGTGCCAGCAGCTTAGGTCGCACCGGAGGATCCGGCTACACCTTC

j_gene: TRBJ1-2
v_gene: TRBV5-1
abundance: .
d_gene: .
CDR3aa: CASSLTMYREDGYTF
CDR3nt: TGCGCCAGCAGCTTGACCATGTACAGGGAAGATGGCTACACCTTC

j_gene: TRBJ2-7
v_gene: TRBV7-6
abundance: .
d_gene: TRBD2
CDR3aa: CASIPGGGHLYEQYF
CDR3nt: TGTGCCAGCATCCCCGGCGGGGGGCACCTCTACGAGCAGTACTTC